This T cell receptor (beta chain) originates from a study of blood T cell repertoires in COVID-19. The method was immunoSEQ multiplex PCR; TCRdb's version includes in-frame clones alone and lacks a portion of them. The sample lists 330,000 or so clones; approximately 89% were seen once. This clone was seen a handful of times. The V end was cut by 5 bases, the J end by 4 bases, with 11 bases between. The CDR3 covers 13 residues. CDR1 is MNHEY and CDR2 is SVGAGI in the germline V gene. This sequence was found in a man aged 30 to 45 who had recovered from COVID-19. This sequence joins TRBV6-5 and TRBJ1-2; tentatively, D is TRBD1 (5 bases). The sample taken for sequencing was PBMCs or T cells enriched from blood (not recorded which). CDR3 sequence: CASSQGVAYGYTF. CDR3 DNA: TGTGCCAGCAGTCAGGGTGTGGCCTATGGCTACACCTTC.